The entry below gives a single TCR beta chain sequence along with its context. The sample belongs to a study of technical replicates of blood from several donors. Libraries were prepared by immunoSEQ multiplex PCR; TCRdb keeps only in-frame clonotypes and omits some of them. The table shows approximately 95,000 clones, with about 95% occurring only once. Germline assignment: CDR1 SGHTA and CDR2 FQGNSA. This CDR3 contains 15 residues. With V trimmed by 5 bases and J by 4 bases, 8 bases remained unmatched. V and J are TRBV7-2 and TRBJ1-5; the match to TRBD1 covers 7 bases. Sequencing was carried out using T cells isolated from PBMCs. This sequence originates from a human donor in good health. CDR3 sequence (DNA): TGTGCCAGCAGCAGATGGGACAGTAGAAATCAGCCCCAGCATTTT. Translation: CASSRWDSRNQPQHF.